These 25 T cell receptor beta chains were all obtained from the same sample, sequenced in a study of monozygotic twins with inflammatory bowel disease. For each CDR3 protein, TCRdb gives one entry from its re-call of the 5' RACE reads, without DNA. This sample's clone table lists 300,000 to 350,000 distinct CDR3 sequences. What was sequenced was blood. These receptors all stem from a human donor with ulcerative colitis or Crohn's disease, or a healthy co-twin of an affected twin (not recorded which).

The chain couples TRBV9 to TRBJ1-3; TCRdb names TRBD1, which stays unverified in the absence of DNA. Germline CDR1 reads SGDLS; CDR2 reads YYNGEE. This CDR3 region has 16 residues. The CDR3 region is CASSPKTGRNGNTIYF.

The CDR3 sequence: CATSDPRSGHLQETQYF. V gene TRBV24-1 combines with J gene TRBJ2-5; TCRdb proposes TRBD1, but this gene call is untestable without DNA. This CDR3 region has 17 residues. The germline V gene has CDR1 KGHDR and CDR2 SFDVKD.

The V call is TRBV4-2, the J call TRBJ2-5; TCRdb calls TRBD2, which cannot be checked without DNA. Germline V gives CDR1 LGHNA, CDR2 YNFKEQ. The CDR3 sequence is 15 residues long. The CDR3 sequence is CASSQDLSGRETQYF.

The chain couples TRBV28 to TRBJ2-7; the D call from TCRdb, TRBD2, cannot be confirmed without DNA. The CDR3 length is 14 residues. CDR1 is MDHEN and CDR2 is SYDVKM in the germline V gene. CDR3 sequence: CATRGGDMGYEQYF.

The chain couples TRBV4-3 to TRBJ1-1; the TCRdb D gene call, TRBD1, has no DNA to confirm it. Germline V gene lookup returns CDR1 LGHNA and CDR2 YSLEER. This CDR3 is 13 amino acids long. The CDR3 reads CASSTTGITEAFF.

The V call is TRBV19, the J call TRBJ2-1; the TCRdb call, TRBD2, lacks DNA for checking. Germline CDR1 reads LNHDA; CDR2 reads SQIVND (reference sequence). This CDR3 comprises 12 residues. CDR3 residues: CASRSTSGEQVF.

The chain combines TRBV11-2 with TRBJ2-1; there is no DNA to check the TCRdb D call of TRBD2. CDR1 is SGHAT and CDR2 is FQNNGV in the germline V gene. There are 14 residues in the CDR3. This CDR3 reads CASSLEPSGNEQFF. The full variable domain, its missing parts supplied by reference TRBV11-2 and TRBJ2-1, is EAGVAQSPRYKIIEKRQSVAFWCNPISGHATLYWYQQILGQGPKLLIQFQNNGVVDDSQLPKDRFSAERLKGVDSTLKIQPAKLEDSAVYLCASSLEPSGNEQFFGPGTRLTVL.

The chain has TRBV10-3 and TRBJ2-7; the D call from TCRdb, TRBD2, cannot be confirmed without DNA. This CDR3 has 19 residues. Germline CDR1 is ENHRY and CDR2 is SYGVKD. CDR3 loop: CAISAHPGLAGGLSYEQYF.

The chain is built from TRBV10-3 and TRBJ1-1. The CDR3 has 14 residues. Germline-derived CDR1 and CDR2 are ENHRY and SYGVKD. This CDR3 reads CAISVRQMDTEAFF.

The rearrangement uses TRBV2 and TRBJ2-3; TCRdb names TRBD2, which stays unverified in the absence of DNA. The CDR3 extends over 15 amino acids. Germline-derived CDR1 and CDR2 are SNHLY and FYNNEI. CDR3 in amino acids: CARNSIAGPLDTQYF.

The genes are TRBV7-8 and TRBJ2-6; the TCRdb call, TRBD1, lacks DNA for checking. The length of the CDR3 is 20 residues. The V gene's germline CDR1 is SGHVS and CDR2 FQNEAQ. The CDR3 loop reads CASSSPKMTGYLSGANVLTF. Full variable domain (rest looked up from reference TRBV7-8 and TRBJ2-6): GAGVSQSPRYKVAKRGQDVALRCDPISGHVSLFWYQQALGQGPEFLTYFQNEAQLDKSGLPSDRFFAERPEGSVSTLKIQRTQQEDSAVYLCASSSPKMTGYLSGANVLTFGAGSRLTVL.

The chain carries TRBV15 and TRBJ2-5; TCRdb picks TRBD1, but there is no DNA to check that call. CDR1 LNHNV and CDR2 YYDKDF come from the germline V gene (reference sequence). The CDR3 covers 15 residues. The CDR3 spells CATSRVGGGEETQYF.

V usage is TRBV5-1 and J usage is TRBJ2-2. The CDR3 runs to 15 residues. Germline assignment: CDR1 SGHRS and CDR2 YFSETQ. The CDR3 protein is CASSLSSVVTGELFF. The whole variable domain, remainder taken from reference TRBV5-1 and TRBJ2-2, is KAGVTQTPRYLIKTRGQQVTLSCSPISGHRSVSWYQQTPGQGLQFLFEYFSETQRNKGNFPGRFSGRQFSNSRSEMNVSTLELGDSALYLCASSLSSVVTGELFFGEGSRLTVL.

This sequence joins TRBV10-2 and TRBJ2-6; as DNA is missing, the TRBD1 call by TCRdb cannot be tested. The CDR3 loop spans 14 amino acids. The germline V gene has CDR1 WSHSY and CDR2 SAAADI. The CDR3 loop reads CASMGTAGANVLTF.

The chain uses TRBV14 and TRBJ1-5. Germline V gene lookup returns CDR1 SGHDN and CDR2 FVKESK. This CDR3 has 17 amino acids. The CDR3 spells CASSQVQGPYSNQPQHF. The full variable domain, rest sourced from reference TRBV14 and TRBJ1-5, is EAGVTQFPSHSVIEKGQTVTLRCDPISGHDNLYWYRRVMGKEIKFLLHFVKESKQDESGMPNNRFLAERTGGTYSTLKVQPAELEDSGVYFCASSQVQGPYSNQPQHFGDGTRLSIL.

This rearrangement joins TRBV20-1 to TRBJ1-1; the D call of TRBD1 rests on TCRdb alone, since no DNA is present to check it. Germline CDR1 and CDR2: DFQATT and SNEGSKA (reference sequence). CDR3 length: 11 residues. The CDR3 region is CSAGPGRGAFF.

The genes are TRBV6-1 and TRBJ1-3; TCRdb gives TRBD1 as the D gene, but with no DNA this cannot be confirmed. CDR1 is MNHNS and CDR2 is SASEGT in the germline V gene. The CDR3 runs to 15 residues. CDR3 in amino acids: CASSLTGAGGNTIYF.

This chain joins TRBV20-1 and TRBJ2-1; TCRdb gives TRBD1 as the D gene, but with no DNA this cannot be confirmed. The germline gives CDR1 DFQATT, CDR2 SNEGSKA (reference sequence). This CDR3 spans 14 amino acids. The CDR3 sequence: CSARTGGSYNEQFF.

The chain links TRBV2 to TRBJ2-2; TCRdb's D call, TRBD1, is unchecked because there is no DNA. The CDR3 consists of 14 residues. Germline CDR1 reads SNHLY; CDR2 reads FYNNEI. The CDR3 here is CATQGTMNTGELFF.

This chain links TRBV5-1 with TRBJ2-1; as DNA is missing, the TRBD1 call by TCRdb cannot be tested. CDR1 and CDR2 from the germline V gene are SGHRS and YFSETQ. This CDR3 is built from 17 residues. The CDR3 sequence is CASSLVRGRTDYNEQFF.

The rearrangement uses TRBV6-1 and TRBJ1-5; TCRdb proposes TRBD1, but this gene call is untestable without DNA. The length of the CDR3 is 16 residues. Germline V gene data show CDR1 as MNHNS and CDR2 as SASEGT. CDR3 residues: CASSENSVRDNQPQHF.

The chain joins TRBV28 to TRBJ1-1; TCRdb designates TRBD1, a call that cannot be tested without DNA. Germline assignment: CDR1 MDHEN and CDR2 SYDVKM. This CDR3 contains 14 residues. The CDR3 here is CASSFRGLNTEAFF.

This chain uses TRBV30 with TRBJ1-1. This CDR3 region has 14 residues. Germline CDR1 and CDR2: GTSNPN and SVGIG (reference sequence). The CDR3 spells CAWTLQGKNTEAFF.

CDR3 amino acids: CASSSGQGPSGNTIYF. The chain employs TRBV7-9 and TRBJ1-3; absent DNA, TCRdb's TRBD1 call cannot be checked. CDR1 is SEHNR and CDR2 is FQNEAQ in the germline V gene (reference sequence). The CDR3 runs to 16 residues.

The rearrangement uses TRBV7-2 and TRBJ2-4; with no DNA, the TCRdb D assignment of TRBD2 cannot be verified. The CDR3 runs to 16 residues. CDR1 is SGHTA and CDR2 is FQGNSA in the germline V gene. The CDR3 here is CASTLPYGPFKNIQYF.